What follows are 12 T cell receptor beta chains derived from one specimen sequenced in a study of technical replicates of blood from several donors. Method: immunoSEQ multiplex PCR; TCRdb's copy keeps in-frame clones and lacks some. The sample holds some 70,000 clones; approximately 91% are singletons and the top ten take 4.7%. Sequenced material: PBMCs. Source of these receptors: a human donor in good health. Some clones in this sample may be carry-over from other donors' samples.

Only one count was recorded for this clone. V gene TRBV7-3 combines with J gene TRBJ2-3, with 8 positions matching TRBD2. V was clipped by 5 bases and J by 1 base; unmatched bases: 8. Germline V gives CDR1 SGHTA, CDR2 FQGTGA. This CDR3 is built from 16 residues. CDR3 loop: CASSPGTRKGTDTQYF. CDR3 DNA sequence: TGTGCCAGCAGCCCAGGGACTAGAAAGGGCACAGATACGCAGTATTTT.

The rearrangement joins TRBV5-8 to TRBJ2-7; 8 nucleotides agree with TRBD2. Germline V gives CDR1 SGHTS, CDR2 YDEGEE. The V gene end was trimmed by 0 bases and the J gene end by 7 bases; junction bases not matched to a gene: 9. This CDR3 region has 15 residues. CDR3 sequence reads: CASSLGTSSSREQYF. The DNA for the CDR3 is TGTGCCAGCAGCTTGGGGACTAGCAGCTCGCGGGAGCAGTACTTC.

V and J are TRBV18 and TRBJ1-3; D is perhaps TRBD1 (6 bases). Trimming stripped 2 bases from V and 1 base from J, with 6 bases between. CDR1 is KGHSH, CDR2 LQKENI, per germline. The CDR3 runs 14 residues. The CDR3 loop reads CASSPGQSGNTIYF. The CDR3 region has the DNA TGTGCCAGCTCACCAGGACAGTCTGGAAACACCATATATTTT. Complete variable domain (other parts from reference TRBV18 and TRBJ1-3): NAGVMQNPRHLVRRRGQEARLRCSPMKGHSHVYWYRQLPEEGLKFMVYLQKENIIDESGMPKERFSAEFPKEGPSILRIQQVVRGDSAAYFCASSPGQSGNTIYFGEGSWLTVV.

This clone showed up just once. The rearrangement links TRBV25-1 to TRBJ1-2; D remains unclear. The CDR3 is made up of 14 amino acids. Trimming cost V 0 bases and J 7 bases, with 12 bases left between them. The germline V gene encodes CDR1 MGHDK and CDR2 SYGVNS. As DNA, the CDR3 is TGTGCCAGCAGTGAATACGGGGTCTCCGGTGGCTACACCTTC. This sequence encodes CASSEYGVSGGYTF.

The genes are TRBV7-2 and TRBJ1-5; TRBD1 aligns across 7 bases. J gave up 3 bases and V 1 base, and 6 bases lay outside the gene matches. Per germline, CDR1 SGHTA and CDR2 FQGNSA. The CDR3 totals 16 residues. CDR3 region: CASSLDRDSLNQPQHF. CDR3 coding DNA: TGTGCCAGCAGCTTAGATAGGGACAGCCTCAATCAGCCCCAGCATTTT.

CDR3 nucleotide sequence: TGTGCCAGCAGGACTAGGTCGGCAGATGGCTACACCTTC. It is translated as CASRTRSADGYTF. The chain has TRBV2 and TRBJ1-2; D uncertain. The germline V gene encodes CDR1 SNHLY and CDR2 FYNNEI. This CDR3 comprises 13 residues. V was clipped by 6 bases and J by 6 bases, with 14 bases between them.

J is TRBJ2-1 and V is TRBV11-2; 9 bases are a match to TRBD2. Germline trimming cut 2 bases from V and 10 bases from J; bases unmatched to any gene: 6. The germline gives CDR1 SGHAT, CDR2 FQNNGV. The CDR3 is 14 residues long. The CDR3, as DNA: TGTGCCAGCAGCTTACGGCAGCGGGAGGTCGAGCAGTTCTTC. This encodes CASSLRQREVEQFF.

CDR3 loop: CASSIRLQGGHTQYF. The CDR3 bases are TGTGCCAGCAGCATAAGGTTACAGGGGGGACATACGCAGTATTTT. This chain connects TRBV6-5 to TRBJ2-3; 8 positions match TRBD1. Germline CDR1 is MNHEY and CDR2 is SVGAGI. This CDR3 is built from 15 residues. Losses at the gene ends were 6 bases for V and 7 bases for J; bases not matched to a gene: 12.

This chain uses TRBV5-1 with TRBJ1-6, with 7 bases matching TRBD1. The CDR3 covers 15 residues. The germline gives CDR1 SGHRS, CDR2 YFSETQ. J lost 3 bases, V lost 1 base, and 1 base had no gene match. The CDR3 DNA follows: TGCGCCAGCAGCTTGACAGGGGACTATAATTCACCCCTCCACTTT. Its translation is CASSLTGDYNSPLHF.

The genes are TRBV7-8 and TRBJ2-7, with D possibly TRBD1 on 6 matching bases. This CDR3 has 12 residues. The germline V gene encodes CDR1 SGHVS and CDR2 FQNEAQ. V was clipped by 3 bases and J by 7 bases, with 10 bases between them. The CDR3 nucleotides are TGTGCCAGCAGCTTGGGGGCTCGGGAGCAGTACTTC. Translation: CASSLGAREQYF.

The chain joins TRBV29-1 to TRBJ2-3, with 8 bases that match TRBD1. CDR3 size: 13 residues. J lost 2 bases, V lost 7 bases, and 5 bases had no gene match. From germline, CDR1 is SQVTM and CDR2 ANQGSEA. The CDR3 coding sequence is TGCAGCGGGCAGGGGGCCCACACAGATACGCAGTATTTT. Residues: CSGQGAHTDTQYF.

CDR3 bases: TGTGCCAGCAGCTTGGTCGGGAGGAATACGCAGTATTTT. Translating it yields CASSLVGRNTQYF. V and J are TRBV5-6 and TRBJ2-3, with TRBD2 matching 7 bases. With V trimmed by 0 bases and J by 7 bases, 2 bases remained unmatched. The CDR3 is 13 amino acids. Germline V CDR1 and CDR2: SGHDT, YYEEEE.